A selection of T cell receptor beta chains follows, all from one sample in a study of T cell repertoires in cytomegalovirus infection. Their antigens remain unidentified. TCRdb re-called the reads with MiXCR, one entry per CDR3 protein. The repertoire holds 80,000 or so distinct CDR3 sequences, with 20% to 30% as singletons. The specimen comprised CD8+ T cells from cultured PBMCs, sampled from culture after CMV antigen stimulation. The receptors come from a human donor in good health (CMV status not recorded). Some clones in this sample may be carry-over from other donors' samples. Both conserved end residues are part of each CDR3.

v_call: TRBV20-1
cdr3_length: 17
j_call: TRBJ2-1
cdr3_aa: CSARLSTGLAGFYEQFF

v_call: TRBV20-1
cdr3_length: 17
j_call: TRBJ2-1
cdr3_aa: CSARGLAGATPYNEQFF

v_call: TRBV7-9
cdr3_length: 13
j_call: TRBJ2-5
cdr3_aa: CASSLPRTETQYF

v_call: TRBV6-2/TRBV6-3
cdr3_length: 17
j_call: TRBJ2-7
cdr3_aa: CASSYSRTGGNSYEQYF

v_call: TRBV28
cdr3_length: 14
j_call: TRBJ2-7
cdr3_aa: CASSPGTGLAEQYF

v_call: TRBV24-1
cdr3_length: 15
j_call: TRBJ1-5
cdr3_aa: CATSDHRDSHQPQHF

v_call: TRBV7-3
cdr3_length: 13
j_call: TRBJ1-1
cdr3_aa: CASSYGTNTEAFF

v_call: TRBV6-1
cdr3_length: 16
j_call: TRBJ2-5
cdr3_aa: CASSDLGLAGDETQYF

v_call: TRBV27
cdr3_length: 15
j_call: TRBJ2-1
cdr3_aa: CASTPGGYSYNEQFF

v_call: TRBV6-8
cdr3_length: 14
j_call: TRBJ1-1
cdr3_aa: CASSCGARNTEAFF

v_call: TRBV20-1
cdr3_length: 14
j_call: TRBJ2-5
cdr3_aa: CSARERGAGETQYF

v_call: TRBV24-1
cdr3_length: 13
j_call: TRBJ2-7
cdr3_aa: CATRGVGDDEQYF

v_call: TRBV7-9
cdr3_length: 14
j_call: TRBJ1-5
cdr3_aa: CASSLASEDQPQHF

v_call: TRBV7-9
cdr3_length: 15
j_call: TRBJ1-1
cdr3_aa: CASSSVKTGHGEAFF

v_call: TRBV2
cdr3_length: 11
j_call: TRBJ2-1
cdr3_aa: CATRTYNEQFF

v_call: TRBV9
cdr3_length: 15
j_call: TRBJ2-7
cdr3_aa: CASSPAQGVVYEQYF

v_call: TRBV12-3/TRBV12-4
cdr3_length: 14
j_call: TRBJ1-1
cdr3_aa: CASSFRDGYTEAFF

v_call: TRBV27
cdr3_length: 11
j_call: TRBJ2-1
cdr3_aa: CASSSRGEQFF

v_call: TRBV7-2
cdr3_length: 16
j_call: TRBJ2-5
cdr3_aa: CASSPRAGGLQETQYF

v_call: TRBV6-2/TRBV6-3
cdr3_length: 12
j_call: TRBJ2-7
cdr3_aa: CASSYDYYEQYF

v_call: TRBV5-1
cdr3_length: 14
j_call: TRBJ2-2
cdr3_aa: CASRGEPNTGELFF

v_call: TRBV29-1
cdr3_length: 14
j_call: TRBJ1-2
cdr3_aa: CSVARDILGYGYTF

v_call: TRBV6-1
cdr3_length: 12
j_call: TRBJ1-4
cdr3_aa: CASKGLGEKLFF

v_call: TRBV4-3
cdr3_length: 15
j_call: TRBJ2-2
cdr3_aa: CASSPTTVGTGELFF

v_call: TRBV11-3
cdr3_length: 13
j_call: TRBJ2-1
cdr3_aa: CASSLVWGDEQFF

v_call: TRBV4-3
cdr3_length: 16
j_call: TRBJ2-4
cdr3_aa: CASSQDSTGQGNIQYF

v_call: TRBV4-3
cdr3_length: 15
j_call: TRBJ1-6
cdr3_aa: CASSQDPGSNSPLHF

v_call: TRBV11-1
cdr3_length: 18
j_call: TRBJ2-1
cdr3_aa: CASSLWGTSGGAQHEQFF

v_call: TRBV7-2
cdr3_length: 16
j_call: TRBJ2-7
cdr3_aa: CASSLWPQEGSYEQYF

v_call: TRBV9
cdr3_length: 14
j_call: TRBJ1-2
cdr3_aa: CASTRGTLNYGYTF

v_call: TRBV12-3/TRBV12-4
cdr3_length: 13
j_call: TRBJ1-1
cdr3_aa: CASSLPGDTEAFF

v_call: TRBV19
cdr3_length: 15
j_call: TRBJ1-1
cdr3_aa: CASTMDRGQAQEAFF

v_call: TRBV7-3
cdr3_length: 15
j_call: TRBJ2-7
cdr3_aa: CASSFAGDPSYEQYF

v_call: TRBV27
cdr3_length: 17
j_call: TRBJ2-3
cdr3_aa: CANSSLRTGAYTDTQYF

v_call: TRBV5-4
cdr3_length: 17
j_call: TRBJ2-2
cdr3_aa: CASSPGLADLNTGELFF

v_call: TRBV11-2
cdr3_length: 15
j_call: TRBJ1-4
cdr3_aa: CASSFEGRSNEKLFF

v_call: TRBV11-2
cdr3_length: 18
j_call: TRBJ2-3
cdr3_aa: CASSLAPASGRDGDTQYF

v_call: TRBV4-3
cdr3_length: 16
j_call: TRBJ2-1
cdr3_aa: CASSPEIPSSYNEQFF

v_call: TRBV24-1
cdr3_length: 17
j_call: TRBJ2-1
cdr3_aa: CATSEGTGGLSYNEQFF

v_call: TRBV6-2/TRBV6-3
cdr3_length: 13
j_call: TRBJ2-7
cdr3_aa: CASSYGQTYEQYF

v_call: TRBV28
cdr3_length: 15
j_call: TRBJ1-1
cdr3_aa: CASSPSIDLNTEAFF

v_call: TRBV6-1
cdr3_length: 16
j_call: TRBJ2-1
cdr3_aa: CASSDHSGGAYNEQFF

v_call: TRBV6-4
cdr3_length: 13
j_call: TRBJ1-2
cdr3_aa: CASSEAGLYGYTF

v_call: TRBV7-9
cdr3_length: 16
j_call: TRBJ2-1
cdr3_aa: CASSDDETGPDNEQFF

v_call: TRBV27
cdr3_length: 15
j_call: TRBJ1-6
cdr3_aa: CASSDRQGGNSPLHF

v_call: TRBV27
cdr3_length: 14
j_call: TRBJ1-1
cdr3_aa: CASSPQGAGTEAFF

v_call: TRBV30
cdr3_length: 15
j_call: TRBJ2-2
cdr3_aa: CACQREVWNTGELFF

v_call: TRBV19
cdr3_length: 15
j_call: TRBJ2-7
cdr3_aa: CASSIEPRNLYEQYF

v_call: TRBV12-3/TRBV12-4
cdr3_length: 15
j_call: TRBJ2-2
cdr3_aa: CASSFAGGGTGELFF

v_call: TRBV6-5
cdr3_length: 14
j_call: TRBJ2-7
cdr3_aa: CASSRTSGTYEQYF

v_call: TRBV7-2
cdr3_length: 16
j_call: TRBJ1-2
cdr3_aa: CASSLMGQGTWAGYTF

v_call: TRBV19
cdr3_length: 13
j_call: TRBJ1-5
cdr3_aa: CASSVSYNQPQHF

v_call: TRBV6-2/TRBV6-3
cdr3_length: 15
j_call: TRBJ2-1
cdr3_aa: CASSSQGTGVNEQFF

v_call: TRBV7-6
cdr3_length: 18
j_call: TRBJ2-1
cdr3_aa: CASSLGSSGNPSYNEQFF